The 5 T cell receptor beta chains below come from one sample, sequenced in a study of T cells in Graves' hyperthyroidism and ophthalmopathy. Amplification of TCR beta CDR3 regions used RNA as the template. A set of HTBI primers served as the primers for a first-round RT-PCR of the TCR CDR3. TCRdb re-derived calls from the multiplex PCR reads in MiXCR, one entry per CDR3 protein. The data hold approximately 320,000 distinct CDR3 sequences, with approximately 16% observed a single time. The specimen sequenced was blood. These receptors were taken from a man under 40 with Graves' hyperthyroidism.

This clonotype showed up many times. This chain uses TRBV28 with TRBJ1-5; D is perhaps TRBD1 (5 bases). Germline V gene lookup returns CDR1 MDHEN and CDR2 SYDVKM. This CDR3 spans 15 amino acids. V was cut by 4 bases and J by 4 bases, with 14 bases left in between. The CDR3 sequence is CASSSRVGGNQPQHF. Written as DNA, the CDR3 is TGTGCCAGCAGTTCGCGAGTGGGGGGAAATCAGCCCCAGCATTTT.

V gene TRBV12-5 combines with J gene TRBJ2-3, with no clear D. Germline CDR1 and CDR2: LGHNT and FRNRAP. Trimming stripped 3 bases from V and 2 bases from J, with 6 bases between. This CDR3 is 13 amino acids long. The CDR3, as DNA: TGTGCTAGTGGTTTACAGCCCACAGATACGCAGTATTTT. Its protein product is CASGLQPTDTQYF.

J is TRBJ1-2 and V is TRBV4-1; D is perhaps TRBD1 (6 bases). V was trimmed by 4 bases and J by 7 bases, leaving 25 bases between them. Germline-derived CDR1 and CDR2 are MGHRA and YSYEKL. CDR3 length equals 17 residues. CDR3 nucleotides: TGCGCCAGCAGCCCCTGGGGGGGGCGCCGTAGGTCTGGTGGCTACACCTTC. Protein sequence: CASSPWGGRRRSGGYTF.

The table lists this clonotype with many counts. J is TRBJ2-1 and V is TRBV25-1; 12 bases are shared with TRBD2. Germline V CDR1 and CDR2: MGHDK, SYGVNS. J gave up 7 bases and V 4 bases, and 8 bases lay outside the gene matches. CDR3 length: 16 residues. The CDR3 here is CASSGRAGLAGNEQFF. DNA for the CDR3: TGTGCCAGCAGTGGCAGGGCGGGACTAGCGGGTAATGAGCAGTTCTTC.

The table lists this clonotype with many counts. This chain connects TRBV5-1 to TRBJ1-1; no reliable D call. Between the trimmed V and J ends, which lost 4 bases and 3 bases, there was a span of 10 bases. Germline CDR1 and CDR2: SGHRS and YFSETQ. The CDR3 spans 13 residues. CDR3: CASSPRRYTEAFF. The CDR3 bases are TGCGCCAGCAGCCCTCGTAGGTACACTGAAGCTTTCTTT.